One sample yielded the 21 T cell receptor beta chains listed below, sequenced in a study of T cell responses to AZD1222 COVID-19 vaccine. Sequencing was performed with immunoSEQ multiplex PCR; in TCRdb, only in-frame clones are kept and a portion is missing. In the table there are around 110,000 clones, around 88% of which are singletons. Material: peripheral blood, obtained on day 0 of AZD1222 vaccination. The source of these receptors is an adult in good health.

The rearrangement joins TRBV5-6 to TRBJ2-7; the D gene is possibly TRBD1 (5 bases). Trimming took 2 bases from V and 6 from J, leaving 15 bases between them. The germline CDR1 and CDR2 sequences are SGHDT and YYEEEE. CDR3 length equals 14 residues. The CDR3 DNA follows: TGTGCCAGCAGCTTCCCAGGGAAGAGGATCGAGCAGTACTTC. Translated: CASSFPGKRIEQYF.

The chain recombines TRBV4-1 with TRBJ1-2; possible D gene TRBD1, 5 bases. V shed 0 bases and J shed 8 bases, with 19 bases lying between them. Germline values: CDR1 MGHRA, CDR2 YSYEKL. The CDR3 is made up of 16 amino acids. The CDR3 DNA reads as TGCGCCAGCAGCCAAGATCTGGGGGGGGATATAGGCGGCTACACCTTC. This codes for CASSQDLGGDIGGYTF.

This rearrangement joins TRBV9 to TRBJ2-2; 10 bases match TRBD2. This CDR3 has 18 residues. Germline-derived CDR1 and CDR2 are SGDLS and YYNGEE. J gave up 5 bases and V 2 bases, and 12 bases lay outside the gene matches. The DNA for the CDR3 is TGTGCCAGCAGCGTTCGTCCTAGCGGGGGCCCCGGGACCGGGGAGCTGTTTTTT. Its protein product is CASSVRPSGGPGTGELFF.

Written as DNA, the CDR3 is TGTGCCAGCAGCTCGGAAGTGGTGACTGGCTACACCTTC. Translating it yields CASSSEVVTGYTF. This chain links TRBV7-2 with TRBJ1-2; D unclear. V was trimmed by 4 bases and J by 7 bases, leaving 13 bases between them. Germline V CDR1 and CDR2: SGHTA, FQGNSA. This CDR3 is 13 amino acids long.

The chain employs TRBV28 and TRBJ2-7, with 9 positions matching TRBD1. CDR3 size: 13 residues. Trimming at V came to 3 bases and at J to 7 bases, leaving 4 bases not matched to a gene. Germline CDR1 and CDR2: MDHEN and SYDVKM. The CDR3 DNA reads TGTGCCAGCAGTTTGGGACAGGGTATTGAGCAGTACTTC. Translating it yields CASSLGQGIEQYF.

V is TRBV7-8 and J is TRBJ2-7; perhaps TRBD1 as D (6 bases). This CDR3 is built from 13 residues. V was shortened by 5 bases and J by 3 bases, with 11 bases between the two germline ends. CDR1 is SGHVS and CDR2 is FQNEAQ in the germline V gene. DNA of the CDR3: TGTGCCAGCAGCCGAAGAGGGGGCTACGAGCAGTACTTC. Encoded protein: CASSRRGGYEQYF.

The chain employs TRBV28 and TRBJ1-1; maybe TRBD1 (5 bases). Looked up from germline, CDR1 is MDHEN and CDR2 is SYDVKM. The CDR3 has 15 amino acids. Deletions cut 8 bases from V and 1 base from J, with 17 bases between. CDR3 sequence (DNA): TGTGCCAGCTATAAAGCAGGGAGACCGAACACTGAAGCTTTCTTT. This translates into CASYKAGRPNTEAFF.

The V and J genes are TRBV6-5 and TRBJ2-2; 9 bases are shared with TRBD1. Germline lookup yields CDR1 MNHEY and CDR2 SVGAGI. Trimming removed 6 bases from V and 7 bases from J; junction bases left unmatched: 3. The CDR3 contains 13 residues. The CDR3 DNA reads TGTGCCAGCAGGGGACAGGGTAACGGGGAGCTGTTTTTT. This encodes CASRGQGNGELFF.

This clone came up once. The genes are TRBV7-2 and TRBJ1-1; no definite D call. The V gene lost 5 bases and the J gene lost 1 base, with 8 bases spanning the gap. The CDR3 totals 13 residues. From germline, CDR1 is SGHTA and CDR2 FQGNSA. In nucleotides, the CDR3 is TGTGCCAGCAGCACGATGGGGAACACTGAAGCTTTCTTT. This sequence encodes CASSTMGNTEAFF. Looking up the rest from reference TRBV7-2 and TRBJ1-1 gives the full variable domain: GAGVSQSPSNKVTEKGKDVELRCDPISGHTALYWYRQSLGQGLEFLIYFQGNSAPDKSGLPSDRFSAERTGGSVSTLTIQRTQQEDSAVYLCASSTMGNTEAFFGQGTRLTVV.

This chain uses TRBV4-3 with TRBJ1-2; tentative D call: TRBD1 (6 bases). The ends were cut back, 3 bases at V and 6 bases at J, with 11 bases in the middle. The CDR3 covers 13 residues. From germline, CDR1 is LGHNA and CDR2 YSLEER. This CDR3 reads CASSQIRGDGYTF. DNA for the CDR3: TGCGCCAGCAGCCAGATCAGGGGAGATGGCTACACCTTC.

This clone was observed a handful of times. The gene calls are TRBV19 and TRBJ1-6, with TRBD1 identical over 7 bases. This CDR3 is 15 amino acids long. Germline CDR1 is LNHDA and CDR2 is SQIVND (reference sequence). Losses at the gene ends were 2 bases for V and 7 bases for J; bases not matched to a gene: 5. The chain's CDR3 is CASSISTGENSPLHF. CDR3 nucleotides: TGTGCCAGTAGTATATCTACAGGGGAGAATTCACCCCTCCACTTT.

This clone appeared a single time. The J gene is TRBJ1-2, the V gene TRBV28, with D possibly matching TRBD1 (6 bases). The germline gives CDR1 MDHEN, CDR2 SYDVKM. This CDR3 comprises 15 residues. Trimming left V 5 bases short and J 2 bases short, with 15 bases between. CDR3 nucleotides: TGTGCCAGCAGTCCAGGGGACGCCTCCAACTATGGCTACACCTTC. This codes for CASSPGDASNYGYTF.

This clone was counted a few times. CDR3 in DNA: TGTGCCACCAGCAGACAAGACAGGGATGAGCAGTTCTTC. It yields the protein CATSRQDRDEQFF. The rearrangement uses TRBV15 and TRBJ2-1; 7 bases match TRBD1. The junction had 3 bases not matched to a gene; V was cut back by 2 bases and J by 8 bases. In germline, CDR1 is LNHNV, CDR2 YYDKDF (reference sequence). The CDR3 loop spans 13 amino acids.

The chain recombines TRBV7-6 with TRBJ2-1, with 7 bases fitting TRBD2. The CDR3 has 15 amino acids. Germline CDR1 is SGHVS and CDR2 is FNYEAQ. With V trimmed by 1 base and J by 3 bases, 3 bases remained unmatched. The CDR3 loop is CASSLGIAGYNEQFF. CDR3 DNA sequence: TGTGCCAGCAGCTTAGGGATAGCGGGCTACAATGAGCAGTTCTTC.

V and J are TRBV6-5 and TRBJ2-7; 9 bases map to TRBD1. Germline V lookup: CDR1 MNHEY, CDR2 SVGAGI. V shed 7 bases, J shed 1 base, and the junction held 5 bases outside the gene matches. The CDR3 covers 14 residues. CDR3 region: CASKEQGASYEQYF. In DNA form, the CDR3 reads TGTGCCAGCAAAGAACAGGGGGCATCCTACGAGCAGTACTTC.

This clone was seen once. The chain recombines TRBV7-8 with TRBJ1-1; 9 nucleotides agree with TRBD1. Germline CDR1 and CDR2: SGHVS and FQNEAQ. The CDR3 extends over 15 amino acids. V shed 4 bases and J 3 bases; nucleotides not matched to a gene: 6. CDR3 in DNA: TGTGCCAGCAGCTGGACAGGGGCCGCAGACACTGAAGCTTTCTTT. It specifies CASSWTGAADTEAFF.

The sample holds one count of this clone. The V and J genes are TRBV5-1 and TRBJ2-5, with TRBD1 matching 7 bases. CDR1 is SGHRS, CDR2 YFSETQ, per germline. The CDR3 totals 16 residues. Trimming at V came to 0 bases and at J to 0 bases, leaving 5 bases not matched to a gene. The CDR3 DNA is TGCGCCAGCAGCTTGGGTGGACAGGCTTACCAAGAGACCCAGTACTTC. This gives the protein CASSLGGQAYQETQYF.

This sequence joins TRBV4-3 and TRBJ2-1; D perhaps matches TRBD1 (5 bases). The CDR3 is 18 residues long. Per germline, CDR1 LGHNA and CDR2 YSLEER. V was pared by 3 bases and J by 7 bases, with 25 bases between. The CDR3 is CASSQAYASDNTKNEQFF. In DNA, the CDR3 is TGCGCCAGCAGCCAGGCGTACGCGTCGGACAACACCAAGAATGAGCAGTTCTTC.

As to this clone: An end of the junction does not agree with germline; a read error may underlie this. J is TRBJ1-1 and V is TRBV11-2, with TRBD1 as a possible D gene (5 bases). The CDR3 is made up of 13 amino acids. Germline V gene lookup returns CDR1 SGHAT and CDR2 FQNNGV. This CDR3 reads CASSLVLGDEAFF. In DNA form, the CDR3 reads TGTGCCAGCAGCTTAGTCTTGGGGGATGAAGCCTTCTTT.

The J gene is TRBJ1-2, the V gene TRBV3-1 (or the pseudogene TRBV3-2), with a weak D call TRBD1 (5 bases). This CDR3 contains 15 residues. Looked up from germline, CDR1 is LGHDT and CDR2 is YNNKEL (reference sequence). The V end lost 4 bases, the J end lost 8 bases, and 20 bases lay between the germline ends. The CDR3 DNA follows: TGTGCCAGCAGCCCCCAGTATTGGGTTCGGGGCGGCTACACCTTC. Amino acid sequence: CASSPQYWVRGGYTF.

The J gene is TRBJ1-2, the V gene TRBV11-2; 9 bases are shared with TRBD1. From germline, CDR1 is SGHAT and CDR2 FQNNGV. V shed 4 bases and J 7 bases; nucleotides not matched to a gene: 13. The length of the CDR3 is 16 residues. The CDR3: CASSSNALQGAGGYTF. CDR3 DNA sequence: TGTGCCAGCAGCTCGAATGCCCTACAGGGGGCGGGTGGCTACACCTTC.